This T cell receptor beta chain is drawn from a study of blood T cell repertoires in COVID-19. Study-wide background: COVID-19 samples, acute and convalescent, were from the United States, Italy and Spain.

Source study methods: Amplifying reference gene primers gave estimates of nucleated cell counts. Libraries were prepared by immunoSEQ multiplex PCR; TCRdb keeps only in-frame clonotypes and omits some of them. The DNA was the basis for D and trimming; V, J and clone size are from that table. The sample records about 330,000 clones, more than 75% being singletons. The receptor was isolated from a woman in her forties or fifties with active or convalescent COVID-19. The source material was peripheral blood.

The DNA for the CDR3 is TGCGCCAGCAGCTTGGGACGGACAGGGCAGAACACTGAAGCTTTCTTT. It codes for CASSLGRTGQNTEAFF. V and J are TRBV5-1 and TRBJ1-1; 8 bases match TRBD1. Germline CDR1 is SGHRS and CDR2 is YFSETQ. The CDR3 contains 16 residues. Trimming at V came to 0 bases and at J to 1 base, leaving 5 bases not matched to a gene. The full variable domain, rest sourced from reference TRBV5-1 and TRBJ1-1, is KAGVTQTPRYLIKTRGQQVTLSCSPISGHRSVSWYQQTPGQGLQFLFEYFSETQRNKGNFPGRFSGRQFSNSRSEMNVSTLELGDSALYLCASSLGRTGQNTEAFFGQGTRLTVV.